Following are 27 T cell receptor beta chains from one sample sequenced in a study of post-analysis software for immune sequencing data. For these receptors, no antigen is known. Every TCR beta cDNA library bore unique molecular identifiers. TCRdb redid the calling of the PCR reads with MiXCR, one entry per CDR3 protein. The profile shows 150,000 to 200,000 distinct CDR3 sequences, approximately 31% of them singletons. Study findings and constraints: A few TRBV segments occurring more often in patients than controls included TRBV5-6, TRBV5-1 and TRBV20-1.

Sequencing was performed on blood. The receptors come from a girl under 18 with multiple sclerosis.

The chain combines TRBV6-7 with TRBJ2-7, with TRBD2 identical over 13 bases. TRBV6-7 is annotated as an ORF whose role is uncertain. V lost 1 base to trimming and J lost 3 bases; unmatched junction nucleotides: 9. The CDR3 totals 18 residues. This CDR3 reads CASSYWTSGSQIFYEQYF. DNA for the CDR3: TGTGCCAGCAGTTACTGGACTAGCGGGAGCCAAATCTTCTACGAGCAGTACTTC.

V is TRBV15 and J is TRBJ2-1; a possible D gene is TRBD2 (6 bases). This CDR3 contains 13 residues. Germline CDR1 LNHNV, CDR2 YYDKDF (reference sequence). V shed 5 bases and J shed 6 bases, with 11 bases lying between them. CDR3 coding DNA: TGTGCCACCAGCCGCCGGGAGCGCAATGAGCAGTTCTTC. Translating gives CATSRRERNEQFF.

This clonotype was seen ten or more times. The chain carries TRBV28 and TRBJ1-2; a weak D match, TRBD1 (5 bases). The CDR3 spans 11 residues. The V gene's germline CDR1 is MDHEN and CDR2 SYDVKM. V lost 8 bases and J 4 bases, leaving 8 bases between the germline ends. The CDR3, as DNA: TGTGCCAGCGGGGCAACCTATGGCTACACCTTC. Protein: CASGATYGYTF.

This clonotype was seen repeatedly, ten times or more. V gene TRBV7-9 combines with J gene TRBJ2-7; perhaps TRBD2 as D (7 bases). CDR1 and CDR2 from the germline V gene are SEHNR and FQNEAQ (reference sequence). The V gene lost 3 bases and the J gene lost 0 bases, with 9 bases spanning the gap. The CDR3 runs 14 residues. In DNA form, the CDR3 reads TGTGCCAGCAGCTTTGGGGGGGCCTCCTACGAGCAGTACTTC. This gives the protein CASSFGGASYEQYF.

Concerning this clonotype: This may be a read error, as it is one base from a much larger clone. The rearrangement uses TRBV15 and TRBJ2-5, with D hard to call. The CDR3 covers 14 residues. The germline V gene has CDR1 LNHNV and CDR2 YYDKDF (reference sequence). The CDR3 reads CATSRGPIQETLYF. Here the CDR3 DNA reads TGTGCCACCAGCAGAGGCCCAATCCAAGAGACCCTGTACTTC.

As concerns this clonotype: This may stem from a read error, because a much larger clone lies one nucleotide away. The chain couples TRBV27 to TRBJ2-3; 7 bases agree with TRBD2. Germline V CDR1 and CDR2: MNHEY, SMNVEV (reference sequence). This CDR3 contains 15 residues. The CDR3 loop reads CAGRAGTTGTDTQYF. The CDR3 DNA follows: TGTGCCGGCAGAGCCGGGACTACCGGCACAGATACGCAGTATTTT.

Comments on this clonotype: A much more abundant neighbour one base away suggests this may be a read error. The chain recombines TRBV6-2 or TRBV6-3 with TRBJ2-3; TRBD1 matches 7 bases. The germline CDR1 and CDR2 sequences are MNHEY and SVGEGT. The CDR3 runs 12 residues. The CDR3 bases are TGTACCAGCAGTCCCCCGGACAGGACGCAGTATTTT. Its translation: CTSSPPDRTQYF.

This clonotype was observed many times. The chain employs TRBV6-5 and TRBJ2-7; D is ambiguous. CDR1 and CDR2 from the germline V gene are MNHEY and SVGAGI. CDR3 length equals 13 residues. Trimming shortened V by 2 bases and J by 5 bases, and 10 bases separated the two germline ends. The CDR3 spells CASSYNPANEQYF. The DNA of the CDR3 is TGTGCCAGCAGTTACAACCCCGCGAACGAGCAGTACTTC.

This clonotype was recorded a few times. This chain uses TRBV25-1 with TRBJ1-4, with D tentatively TRBD1 (6 bases). Germline V lookup: CDR1 MGHDK, CDR2 SYGVNS. The CDR3 sequence is 15 residues long. V was cut by 6 bases and J by 7 bases, with 18 bases left in between. The CDR3 region has the DNA TGTGCCAGCAGCGCGTCCCCAGGGGATATTGAAAAACTGTTTTTT. Amino acids: CASSASPGDIEKLFF.

This clonotype was observed many times. V is TRBV5-1 and J is TRBJ2-1; 9 bases map to TRBD2. Germline values: CDR1 SGHRS, CDR2 YFSETQ. J gave up 5 bases and V 3 bases, and 6 bases lay outside the gene matches. The CDR3 extends over 15 amino acids. Written as DNA, the CDR3 is TGCGCCAGCAGCTCAATCACTAGCGGGCACAATGAGCAGTTCTTC. This translates into CASSSITSGHNEQFF.

In regard to this clonotype: This may arise from a read error, as a much more abundant clone is one base away. The genes are TRBV15 and TRBJ2-7; TRBD1 aligns across 9 bases. CDR3 length: 16 amino acids. V shed 1 base and J 7 bases; nucleotides not matched to a gene: 11. The V gene's germline CDR1 is LNHNV and CDR2 YYDKDF (reference sequence). The CDR3 DNA reads TGTGCCACCAGCAGAGTAGGGGACAGGGACTACAATGAGCAGTACTTC. This translates into CATSRVGDRDYNEQYF.

This chain connects TRBV5-1 to TRBJ2-5, with a weak D call TRBD2 (6 bases). The V end lost 9 bases, the J end lost 11 bases, and 23 bases lay between the germline ends. CDR1 is SGHRS and CDR2 is YFSETQ in the germline V gene. CDR3 size: 13 residues. CDR3 sequence (DNA): TGCGCCACGAGGGACCCAGCGGGCTATGAGCAGTACTTC. Translation gives CATRDPAGYEQYF.

The genes are TRBV11-3 and TRBJ2-7; TRBD2 is a possible D gene (6 bases). The CDR3 is 16 amino acids. Trimming removed 5 bases at V and 2 bases at J, with 19 bases between. Per the germline V gene, CDR1 is SGHNT and CDR2 is YENEEA. Written as DNA, the CDR3 is TGTGCCAGCAGCCCAGGCCGGGGGTCGGGAACCTACGAGCAGTACTTC. Residues: CASSPGRGSGTYEQYF. The full variable domain, completed using reference TRBV11-3 and TRBJ2-7, is EAGVVQSPRYKIIEKKQPVAFWCNPISGHNTLYWYLQNLGQGPELLIRYENEEAVDDSQLPKDRFSAERLKGVDSTLKIQPAELGDSAVYLCASSPGRGSGTYEQYFGPGTRLTVT.

A remark on this clonotype: A read error is possible here, since a much larger clone lies one base away. The chain is built from TRBV6-1 and TRBJ2-5; D uncertain. The CDR3 is 11 residues long. Germline lookup yields CDR1 MNHNS and CDR2 SASEGT. The CDR3 DNA reads TGTGCCTGCAGTGAGTGGGAGACCCAGTACTTC. Translation: CACSEWETQYF.

In its sample, this clonotype was seen many times. The V and J genes are TRBV3-1 and TRBJ2-7; 11 bases are a match to TRBD2. The CDR3 covers 13 residues. Germline CDR1 and CDR2: LGHDT and YNNKEL (reference sequence). V trimming: 3 bases; J trimming: 12 bases; junction bases outside the gene matches: 7. CDR3 DNA sequence: TGTGCCAGCAGCCAGGGGACTAGCGGAAATCCGTACTTC. Translating gives CASSQGTSGNPYF.

This clonotype was observed many times. This chain joins TRBV29-1 and TRBJ1-2; no reliable D call. V was shortened by 7 bases and J by 8 bases, with 14 bases between the two germline ends. Germline V gene lookup returns CDR1 SQVTM and CDR2 ANQGSEA. The CDR3 sequence is 11 residues long. The CDR3 nucleotides read TGCAGCGCCGGATTGGCGGGAGGCTACACCTTC. The encoded protein is CSAGLAGGYTF.

The CDR3: CASSPPGQGRLEQYF. CDR3 DNA: TGTGCCAGCAGTCCTCCGGGACAGGGTCGTCTCGAGCAGTACTTC. The rearrangement links TRBV7-3 to TRBJ2-7; 9 bases line up with TRBD1. The CDR3 has 15 amino acids. Germline V gives CDR1 SGHTA, CDR2 FQGTGA. V was pared by 6 bases and J by 6 bases, with 12 bases of the junction left unmatched.

Worth noting for this clonotype: A much larger clone differs from this one at a single base, so this may be a read error. The rearrangement links TRBV20-1 to TRBJ2-1, with 7 bases identical to TRBD2. CDR3 size: 14 residues. V was pared by 1 base and J by 9 bases, with 9 bases of the junction left unmatched. Per the germline V gene, CDR1 is DFQATT and CDR2 is SNEGSKA (reference sequence). The CDR3 DNA follows: TGCAGTGCTAGAGGACGGCGGGAGATCTCTGAGCAGTTCTTC. This codes for CSARGRREISEQFF.

The chain uses TRBV28 and TRBJ1-2, with D hard to call. CDR1 is MDHEN and CDR2 is SYDVKM in the germline V gene. Trimming stripped 3 bases from V and 8 bases from J, with 19 bases between. The CDR3 is made up of 15 amino acids. In nucleotides, the CDR3 is TGTGCCAGCAGTTTCTCTTTGTTAGGGCCGAACGGCTACACCTTC. Translation gives CASSFSLLGPNGYTF.

Points on this clonotype: A much larger clone is a single base away; this may be a read error. The chain links TRBV12-3 or TRBV12-4 to TRBJ2-4; D possibly corresponds to TRBD2 (5 bases). This CDR3 comprises 14 residues. Trimming removed 7 bases from V and 9 bases from J, with 19 bases in between. The DNA for the CDR3 is TGTGCCAGCACCCTGGGGTCGGGGAGAGGCATTCAGTACTTC. It yields the protein CASTLGSGRGIQYF.

This clonotype was observed many times. The gene calls are TRBV12-3 or TRBV12-4 and TRBJ2-3; the D is unclear. This CDR3 is built from 17 residues. V shed 5 bases and J shed 6 bases, with 24 bases lying between them. The CDR3 loop is CASSPPIPPPAYDTQYF. For the CDR3, the DNA is TGTGCCAGCAGTCCCCCGATCCCCCCACCGGCCTACGATACGCAGTATTTT.

This clonotype was seen a handful of times. The rearrangement uses TRBV20-1 and TRBJ2-7; D remains ambiguous. Trimming removed 7 bases at V and 11 bases at J, with 9 bases between. The CDR3 sequence is 8 residues long. The germline V gene has CDR1 DFQATT and CDR2 SNEGSKA (reference sequence). The CDR3 coding sequence is TGCAGTGGTGGAAGCGAGTACTTC. It specifies CSGGSEYF.

The chain has TRBV10-2 and TRBJ2-5; 12 bases fit TRBD2. The J segment lost 5 bases and the V segment lost 6 bases, leaving 4 bases of the junction unmatched. This CDR3 has 14 amino acids. Per germline, CDR1 WSHSY and CDR2 SAAADI. This CDR3 reads CASRAGTSGETQYF. The CDR3 region has the DNA TGCGCCAGCAGGGCCGGGACTAGCGGGGAGACCCAGTACTTC.

This clonotype appeared many times. For the CDR3, the DNA is TGCAGCGTTCGGGCGGAGAGCTCCTACGAGCAGTACTTC. Translating it yields CSVRAESSYEQYF. V and J are TRBV29-1 and TRBJ2-7; the D is unclear. The CDR3 is made up of 13 amino acids. The V gene's germline CDR1 is SQVTM and CDR2 ANQGSEA. V lost 5 bases and J lost 0, with 11 bases in between.

The V call is TRBV29-1, the J call TRBJ2-1; 9 nucleotides agree with TRBD1. V shed 7 bases and J 11 bases; nucleotides not matched to a gene: 12. CDR1 and CDR2 (germline): SQVTM, ANQGSEA. CDR3 length: 13 residues. The DNA of the CDR3 is TGCAGCGCTCCGGGACAGGGCCTTAACAAGCAGTTCTTC. Protein sequence: CSAPGQGLNKQFF.

In this sample, this clonotype turned up many times. This chain links TRBV20-1 with TRBJ2-3, with D perhaps TRBD2 (5 bases). This CDR3 has 12 amino acids. Germline CDR1 is DFQATT and CDR2 is SNEGSKA (reference sequence). Trimming took 2 bases from V and 6 from J, leaving 9 bases between them. CDR3 coding DNA: TGCAGTGCTAGAACTAGTTTCGATACGCAGTATTTT. It encodes CSARTSFDTQYF.

The chain couples TRBV20-1 to TRBJ2-5; no reliable D call. The ends were cut back, 3 bases at V and 6 bases at J, with 14 bases in the middle. Looked up from germline, CDR1 is DFQATT and CDR2 is SNEGSKA (reference sequence). The CDR3 loop spans 13 amino acids. CDR3 sequence: CSASDYLEQTQYF. CDR3 in DNA: TGCAGTGCTAGCGATTACCTGGAACAGACCCAGTACTTC.